This entry lists 6 T cell receptor beta chains sequenced from one sample in a study of cytomegalovirus exposure and HLA in healthy donors. PCR employed 60 Vbeta and 13 Jbeta primers. Generated by immunoSEQ multiplex PCR, the TCRdb table keeps only in-frame clones and is missing some. There are roughly 200,000 clones in the sample; roughly four fifths occur only once, and about 1.7% lies in the top ten. Sequencing was carried out using PBMCs. These TCRs come from a woman under 30 in good health and CMV-seronegative.

This chain joins TRBV5-4 and TRBJ2-2; 9 positions agree with TRBD2. The CDR3 loop spans 18 amino acids. CDR1 and CDR2 from the germline V gene are SGHNT and YYREEE (reference sequence). V lost 0 bases, J lost 7 bases, and 13 bases stayed unmatched. In DNA, the CDR3 is TGTGCCAGCAGCTTGGGTCCGCTGCGGGAGGGCCAAGACGGGGAGCTGTTTTTT. Its protein product is CASSLGPLREGQDGELFF.

This chain joins TRBV11-3 and TRBJ1-2, with 8 positions matching TRBD1. The CDR3 totals 15 residues. Germline trimming cut 2 bases from V and 2 bases from J; bases unmatched to any gene: 4. Germline values: CDR1 SGHNT, CDR2 YENEEA. As DNA, the CDR3 is TGTGCCAGCAGCTTACCCACAGGGGGGAACTATGGCTACACCTTC. It yields the protein CASSLPTGGNYGYTF.

This clone was counted a few times. This chain links TRBV5-5 with TRBJ2-7; possibly TRBD2 for D (5 bases). Per the germline V gene, CDR1 is SGHKS and CDR2 is YYEKEE (reference sequence). The CDR3 is made up of 13 amino acids. V lost 8 bases and J lost 4, with 16 bases in between. The CDR3 bases are TGTGCCAGTAGTGGACTGCAAGATTACGAGCAGTACTTC. Its protein is CASSGLQDYEQYF.

The V call is TRBV30, the J call TRBJ2-7; the match to TRBD2 covers 14 bases. This CDR3 has 16 residues. V was clipped by 0 bases and J by 7 bases; unmatched bases: 8. The germline gives CDR1 GTSNPN, CDR2 SVGIG (reference sequence). The CDR3: CAWSVLTSGRAWEQYF. The CDR3 nucleotides read TGTGCCTGGAGTGTATTGACTAGCGGGAGGGCCTGGGAGCAGTACTTC.

The J gene is TRBJ2-1, the V gene TRBV27; the match to TRBD2 covers 7 bases. With 5 bases clipped from V and 5 bases from J, the junction kept 9 bases outside the gene matches. CDR3 length: 15 amino acids. CDR1 and CDR2 from the germline V gene are MNHEY and SMNVEV (reference sequence). CDR3 sequence reads: CASSQIAGTNNEQFF. As DNA, the CDR3 is TGTGCCAGCAGTCAAATCGCCGGGACTAACAATGAGCAGTTCTTC.

The chain has TRBV5-6 and TRBJ2-7; 8 bases agree with TRBD1. Losses at the gene ends were 2 bases for V and 5 bases for J; bases not matched to a gene: 9. This CDR3 has 15 amino acids. Germline CDR1 reads SGHDT; CDR2 reads YYEEEE. Here the CDR3 DNA reads TGTGCCAGCAGCTTAGGGGCAGGGGGCTTCAACGAGCAGTACTTC. Its protein is CASSLGAGGFNEQYF.